This T cell receptor (beta chain) stems from a study of CD4 T cells in relation to SARS-CoV-2 and coronaviruses. Points from the study as a whole: In approximately 71% of donors, memory CD4+ clonotypes crossrecognized SARS-CoV-2 and at least one common cold coronavirus spike. Pre-pandemic and post-infection samples never came from the same donor. The cross-reactivity analysis covered only spike protein, not other viral proteins. According to naive versus memory sequencing, detected responses are memory recall, not newly primed.

This clone was seen just once. No antigen is known for it. This CDR3 is 15 amino acids long. The germline V and J ends were trimmed by 5 bases and 1 base, with 14 bases remaining between them. Germline values: CDR1 SGHRS, CDR2 YFSETQ. Assay used: immunoSEQ multiplex PCR; TCRdb lists only in-frame clones, some missing. The table has some 40,000 clones, about four fifths seen once. The chain links TRBV5-1 to TRBJ2-3; no definite D call. Sequencing was performed on naive CD4+ T cells from PBMCs, cultured in vitro. Subset described: naive CD4+ T cells isolated by negative enrichment. This receptor was identified in an adult with COVID-19. CDR3 sequence: CASSRGPPRTDTQYF. CDR3 bases: TGCGCCAGCAGTCGCGGACCCCCTCGCACAGATACGCAGTATTTT.